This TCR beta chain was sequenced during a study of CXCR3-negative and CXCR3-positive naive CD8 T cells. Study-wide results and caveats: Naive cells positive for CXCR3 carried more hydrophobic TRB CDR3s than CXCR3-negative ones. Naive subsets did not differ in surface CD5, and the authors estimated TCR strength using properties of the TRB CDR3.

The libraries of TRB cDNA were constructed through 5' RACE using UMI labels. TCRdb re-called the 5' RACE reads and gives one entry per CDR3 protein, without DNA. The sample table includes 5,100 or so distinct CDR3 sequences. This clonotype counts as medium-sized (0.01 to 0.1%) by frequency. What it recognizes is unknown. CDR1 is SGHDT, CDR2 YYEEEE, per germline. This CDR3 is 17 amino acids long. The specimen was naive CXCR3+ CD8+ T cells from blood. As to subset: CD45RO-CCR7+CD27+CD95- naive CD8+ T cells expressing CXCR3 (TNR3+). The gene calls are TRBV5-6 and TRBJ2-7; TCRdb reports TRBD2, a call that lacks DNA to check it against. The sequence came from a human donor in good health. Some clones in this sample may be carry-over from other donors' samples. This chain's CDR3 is CASSANKREGNSYEQYF.